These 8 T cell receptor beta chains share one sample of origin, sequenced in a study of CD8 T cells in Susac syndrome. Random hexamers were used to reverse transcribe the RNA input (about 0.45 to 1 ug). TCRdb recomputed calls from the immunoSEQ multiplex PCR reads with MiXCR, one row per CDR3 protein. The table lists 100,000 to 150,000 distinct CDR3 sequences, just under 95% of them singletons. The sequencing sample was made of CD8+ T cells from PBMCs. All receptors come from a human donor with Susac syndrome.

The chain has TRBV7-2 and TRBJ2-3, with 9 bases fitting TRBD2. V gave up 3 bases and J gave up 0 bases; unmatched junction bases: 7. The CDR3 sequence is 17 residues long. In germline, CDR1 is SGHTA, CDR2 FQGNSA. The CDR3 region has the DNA TGTGCCAGCAGCTTCCCCTTAGCGGGGGTGAGCACAGATACGCAGTATTTT. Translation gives CASSFPLAGVSTDTQYF.

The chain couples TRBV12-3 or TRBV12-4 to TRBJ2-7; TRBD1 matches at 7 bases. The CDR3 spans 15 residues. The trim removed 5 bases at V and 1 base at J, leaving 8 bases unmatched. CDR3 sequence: CASSPPTGLSYEQYF. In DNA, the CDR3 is TGTGCCAGCAGTCCGCCGACAGGGCTTTCCTACGAGCAGTACTTC.

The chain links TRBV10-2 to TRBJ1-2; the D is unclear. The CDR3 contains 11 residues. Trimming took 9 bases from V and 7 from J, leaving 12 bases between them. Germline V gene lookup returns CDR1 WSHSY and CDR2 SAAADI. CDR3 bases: TGCGCCAGTCAAGCGAGTTTTGGCTACACCTTC. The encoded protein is CASQASFGYTF.

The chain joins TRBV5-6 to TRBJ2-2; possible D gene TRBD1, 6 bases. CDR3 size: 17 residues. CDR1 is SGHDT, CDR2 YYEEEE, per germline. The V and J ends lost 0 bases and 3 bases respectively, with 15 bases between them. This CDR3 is CASSLADHRAYTGELFF. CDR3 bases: TGTGCCAGCAGCTTGGCCGATCACAGGGCCTACACCGGGGAGCTGTTTTTT.

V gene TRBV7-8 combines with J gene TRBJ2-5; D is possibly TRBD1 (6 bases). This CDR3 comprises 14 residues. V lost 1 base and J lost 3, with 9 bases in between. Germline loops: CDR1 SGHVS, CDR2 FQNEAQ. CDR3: CASSLGSGEETQYF. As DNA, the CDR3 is TGTGCCAGCAGCTTAGGCTCAGGGGAAGAGACCCAGTACTTC.

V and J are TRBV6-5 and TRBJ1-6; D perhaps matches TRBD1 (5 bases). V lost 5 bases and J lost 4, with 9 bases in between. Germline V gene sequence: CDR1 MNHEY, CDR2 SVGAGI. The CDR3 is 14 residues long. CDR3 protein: CASSTGQYNSPLHF. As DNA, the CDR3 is TGTGCCAGCAGTACAGGACAATATAATTCACCCCTCCACTTT.

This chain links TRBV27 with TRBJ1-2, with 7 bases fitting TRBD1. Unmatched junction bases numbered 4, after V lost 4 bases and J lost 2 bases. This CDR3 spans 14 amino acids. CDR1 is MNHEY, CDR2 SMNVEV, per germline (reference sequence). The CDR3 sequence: CASSSGQENYGYTF. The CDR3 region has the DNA TGTGCCAGCAGTTCAGGACAGGAAAACTATGGCTACACCTTC.

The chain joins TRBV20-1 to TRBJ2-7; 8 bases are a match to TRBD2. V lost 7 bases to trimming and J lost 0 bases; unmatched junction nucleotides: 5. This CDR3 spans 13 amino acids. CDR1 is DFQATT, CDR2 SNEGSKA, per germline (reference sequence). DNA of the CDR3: TGCAGTGGCAGCGGGGGAACCTCCTACGAGCAGTACTTC. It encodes CSGSGGTSYEQYF.